This TCR beta chain is from a study of graft-versus-host responses after intestinal transplantation. Study-level results: Allografts from individuals with graft-donor T cell macrochimerism displayed high graft-versus-host to host-versus-graft clonal ratios.

The CDR3 consists of 15 residues. Germline lookup yields CDR1 MDHEN and CDR2 SYDVKM. As regards this clone: The target antigen is unknown. Other DNA sequences in this sample translate to the same CDR3.

Measured with immunoSEQ multiplex PCR; TCRdb has only the in-frame clones, and not every one. The table lists about 70,000 clones, 90% of them singletons. The origin of this receptor is a human donor who was the organ donor for an intestinal transplant. This chain uses TRBV28 with TRBJ2-7; 7 nucleotides match TRBD1. Sequenced material: unstimulated CD8+ T cells sorted from spleen or lymph node cells, taken before transplant. CDR3 protein: CASSAVTGSPYEQYV. The CDR3 DNA reads as TGCGCCAGCAGTGCGGTGACAGGGAGCCCCTACGAGCAGTACGTC.